Given below is one TCR beta chain in context. Its target is not known. The sample comes from a study of T cell repertoires in cytomegalovirus infection. Study details: CMV infection together with matching HLA type was indicated by public TCR beta signatures.

Germline CDR1 SGHDN, CDR2 FVKESK. The CDR3 has 15 amino acids. V was pared by 1 base and J by 5 bases, with 14 bases between. Whole-study findings and limits: The ex vivo response was dominated by HLA-C-restricted CMV-specific TCR beta clonotypes. Based on cumulative public TCR beta family frequency, carriers of CMV plus the relevant HLA were identified.

TCRdb fed the reads into MiXCR, producing one record per CDR3 protein. The table has some 390,000 distinct CDR3 sequences, around 18% seen once. This rearrangement joins TRBV14 to TRBJ2-5; D is ambiguous. Sample: PBMCs. This TCR was sampled from a human donor in good health (CMV status not recorded). Some clones in this sample may be carry-over from other donors' samples. Written as DNA, the CDR3 is TGTGCCAGCAGCCAAGTGTATGGCATCTGGGAGACCCAGTACTTC. As protein: CASSQVYGIWETQYF.